A single sample is the source of the 11 T cell receptor beta chains below, sequenced in a study of T cell changes during pregnancy in multiple sclerosis. The repertoire was sequenced with immunoSEQ multiplex PCR; TCRdb's copy has only in-frame clones and lacks some. The profile shows approximately 130,000 clones, 96% of them singletons. Source: peripheral blood, taken after pregnancy. The receptors here all came from a female donor with multiple sclerosis, enrolled in a pregnancy study.

The chain couples TRBV5-1 to TRBJ2-1; TRBD1 agrees at 8 bases. With V trimmed by 0 bases and J by 5 bases, 4 bases remained unmatched. The CDR3 consists of 15 residues. CDR1 SGHRS and CDR2 YFSETQ come from the germline V gene. The CDR3: CASSLDGTGNNEQFF. The CDR3 DNA sequence: TGCGCCAGCAGCTTGGACGGGACAGGTAACAATGAGCAGTTCTTC.

This clone was seen just once. The chain uses TRBV28 and TRBJ2-5; possibly TRBD1 for D (6 bases). This CDR3 contains 15 residues. V lost 4 bases and J lost 0, with 12 bases in between. Germline lookup yields CDR1 MDHEN and CDR2 SYDVKM. CDR3 sequence: CASSWVGQNQETQYF. The CDR3 DNA follows: TGTGCCAGCAGTTGGGTAGGACAGAACCAAGAGACCCAGTACTTC. Using reference TRBV28 and TRBJ2-5 for the parts outside the CDR3, the full variable domain is DVKVTQSSRYLVKRTGEKVFLECVQDMDHENMFWYRQDPGLGLRLIYFSYDVKMKEKGDIPEGYSVSREKKERFSLILESASTNQTSMYLCASSWVGQNQETQYFGPGTRLLVL.

The chain uses TRBV27 and TRBJ2-5, with 10 nucleotides matching TRBD2. Germline lookup yields CDR1 MNHEY and CDR2 SMNVEV (reference sequence). CDR3 length: 17 amino acids. J was trimmed by 3 bases and V by 4 bases; bases with no gene match: 11. CDR3 nucleotide sequence: TGTGCCAGCAGTTCCATAGAAGCCGGACTAGCGGAAGAGACCCAGTACTTC. It is translated as CASSSIEAGLAEETQYF.

The chain employs TRBV11-1 and TRBJ1-2; D unresolved. The CDR3 spans 13 residues. V was clipped by 3 bases and J by 0 bases, with 5 bases between them. The V gene's germline CDR1 is SGHAT and CDR2 FQDESV (reference sequence). This CDR3 reads CASSFGANYGYTF. DNA for the CDR3: TGTGCCAGCAGCTTCGGAGCTAACTATGGCTACACCTTC.

The chain recombines TRBV27 with TRBJ2-2; 12 positions match TRBD1. Per the germline V gene, CDR1 is MNHEY and CDR2 is SMNVEV (reference sequence). Unmatched junction bases numbered 6, after V lost 2 bases and J lost 8 bases. The CDR3 spans 16 residues. CDR3 region: CASSLPGQGASGELFF. As DNA, the CDR3 is TGTGCCAGCAGTTTACCGGGACAGGGGGCATCAGGGGAGCTGTTTTTT.

The genes are TRBV7-2 and TRBJ2-3; D remains ambiguous. The CDR3 covers 14 residues. The germline V gene encodes CDR1 SGHTA and CDR2 FQGNSA. The ends were cut back, 3 bases at V and 0 bases at J, with 7 bases in the middle. CDR3 protein: CASSLATSTDTQYF. In DNA form, the CDR3 reads TGTGCCAGCAGCTTGGCGACTAGCACAGATACGCAGTATTTT.

The V and J genes are TRBV14 and TRBJ2-7; 8 bases are shared with TRBD1. The junction had 10 bases not matched to a gene; V was cut back by 3 bases and J by 6 bases. Germline CDR1 and CDR2: SGHDN and FVKESK. The CDR3 has 15 amino acids. CDR3 sequence: CASSQRGTGPIEQYF. For the CDR3, the DNA is TGTGCCAGCAGCCAGAGGGGGACAGGACCAATCGAGCAGTACTTC. Full variable domain (rest looked up from reference TRBV14 and TRBJ2-7): EAGVTQFPSHSVIEKGQTVTLRCDPISGHDNLYWYRRVMGKEIKFLLHFVKESKQDESGMPNNRFLAERTGGTYSTLKVQPAELEDSGVYFCASSQRGTGPIEQYFGPGTRLTVT.

V and J are TRBV18 and TRBJ2-7, with D possibly being TRBD2 (5 bases). This CDR3 is 16 amino acids long. Trimming removed 3 bases at V and 3 bases at J, with 18 bases between. The germline CDR1 and CDR2 sequences are KGHSH and LQKENI. The CDR3 DNA reads as TGTGCCAGCTCACCGTCTCCTCGGGGAAAGCACTACGAGCAGTACTTC. This translates into CASSPSPRGKHYEQYF.

The chain couples TRBV9 to TRBJ2-7; 7 bases fit TRBD2. The CDR3 sequence is 15 residues long. J gave up 4 bases and V 0 bases, and 7 bases lay outside the gene matches. The germline V gene encodes CDR1 SGDLS and CDR2 YYNGEE. The CDR3 region has the DNA TGTGCCAGCAGCGTAGGTGGCGGGAGTGGTTACGAGCAGTACTTC. Translated, it gives CASSVGGGSGYEQYF. Using reference TRBV9 and TRBJ2-7 for the parts outside the CDR3, the full variable domain is DSGVTQTPKHLITATGQRVTLRCSPRSGDLSVYWYQQSLDQGLQFLIQYYNGEERAKGNILERFSAQQFPDLHSELNLSSLELGDSALYFCASSVGGGSGYEQYFGPGTRLTVT.

V is TRBV7-2 and J is TRBJ2-7; the D gene is possibly TRBD2 (6 bases). The germline CDR1 and CDR2 sequences are SGHTA and FQGNSA. The CDR3 extends over 14 amino acids. With 7 bases removed from V and 3 bases from J, the gap between germline ends came to 16 bases. This chain's CDR3 is CASKQNSGDYEQYF. The CDR3 DNA follows: TGTGCCAGCAAGCAAAATAGCGGTGACTACGAGCAGTACTTC.

The chain carries TRBV2 and TRBJ1-4, with D possibly TRBD1 on 5 matching bases. CDR1 is SNHLY and CDR2 is FYNNEI in the germline V gene. The CDR3 is made up of 14 amino acids. The V end was cut by 6 bases, the J end by 3 bases, with 11 bases between. The CDR3 nucleotides read TGTGCCAGCAGGGAGGGGAAGGCTAATGAAAAACTGTTTTTT. Encoded protein: CASREGKANEKLFF.